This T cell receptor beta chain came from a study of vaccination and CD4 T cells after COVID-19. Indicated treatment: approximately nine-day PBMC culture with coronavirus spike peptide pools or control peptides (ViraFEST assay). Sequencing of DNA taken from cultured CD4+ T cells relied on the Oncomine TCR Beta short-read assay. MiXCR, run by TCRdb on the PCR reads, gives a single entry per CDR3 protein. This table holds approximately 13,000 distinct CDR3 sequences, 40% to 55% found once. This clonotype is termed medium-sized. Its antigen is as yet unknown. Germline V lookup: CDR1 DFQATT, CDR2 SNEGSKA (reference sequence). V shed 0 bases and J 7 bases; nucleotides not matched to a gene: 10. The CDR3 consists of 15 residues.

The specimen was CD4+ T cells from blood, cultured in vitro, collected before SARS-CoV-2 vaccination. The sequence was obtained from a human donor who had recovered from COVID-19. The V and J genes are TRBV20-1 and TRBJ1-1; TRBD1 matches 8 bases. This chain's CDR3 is CSARDPGRGRGEAFF. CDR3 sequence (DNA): TGCAGTGCTAGAGATCCAGGCAGGGGGCGAGGTGAAGCTTTCTTT.